This entry is about one T cell receptor beta chain. Antigen: not known. Clones were read by immunoSEQ multiplex PCR, and TCRdb kept only the in-frame ones, dropping some. This table holds tens of thousands of clones, roughly 85% found once. The source of the sample is a study of T cell responses to AZD1222 COVID-19 vaccine. Study observations and caveats: Most donors were white British, females outnumbered males, and clonal diversity was possibly underestimated. A rise in Spike-specific TCR breadth and depth followed two AZD1222 doses.

V was shortened by 3 bases and J by 7 bases, with 15 bases between the two germline ends. The CDR3 covers 14 residues. The germline gives CDR1 MGHRA, CDR2 YSYEKL. V and J are TRBV4-1 and TRBJ1-2; no clear D gene. The origin of this receptor is an adult who received the AZD1222 COVID-19 vaccine. This specimen consisted of peripheral blood, obtained 28 days after the second AZD1222 dose. CDR3 sequence reads: CASSQRGFLGGYTF. For the CDR3, the DNA is TGCGCCAGCAGCCAGAGAGGGTTTCTGGGTGGCTACACCTTC.